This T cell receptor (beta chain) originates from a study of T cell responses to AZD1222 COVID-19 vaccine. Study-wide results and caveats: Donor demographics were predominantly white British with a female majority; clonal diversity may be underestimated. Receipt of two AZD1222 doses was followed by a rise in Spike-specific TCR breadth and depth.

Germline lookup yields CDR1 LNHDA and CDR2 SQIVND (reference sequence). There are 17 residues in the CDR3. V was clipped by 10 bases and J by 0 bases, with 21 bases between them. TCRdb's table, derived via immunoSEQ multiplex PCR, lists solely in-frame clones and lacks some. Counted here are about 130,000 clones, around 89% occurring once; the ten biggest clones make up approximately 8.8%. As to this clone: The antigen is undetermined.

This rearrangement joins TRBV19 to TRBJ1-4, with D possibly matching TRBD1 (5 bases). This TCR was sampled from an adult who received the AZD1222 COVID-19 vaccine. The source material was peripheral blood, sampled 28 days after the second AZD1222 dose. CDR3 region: CATRPRAQGATNEKLFF. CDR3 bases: TGTGCCACCCGACCCCGGGCCCAGGGCGCAACTAATGAAAAACTGTTTTTT.